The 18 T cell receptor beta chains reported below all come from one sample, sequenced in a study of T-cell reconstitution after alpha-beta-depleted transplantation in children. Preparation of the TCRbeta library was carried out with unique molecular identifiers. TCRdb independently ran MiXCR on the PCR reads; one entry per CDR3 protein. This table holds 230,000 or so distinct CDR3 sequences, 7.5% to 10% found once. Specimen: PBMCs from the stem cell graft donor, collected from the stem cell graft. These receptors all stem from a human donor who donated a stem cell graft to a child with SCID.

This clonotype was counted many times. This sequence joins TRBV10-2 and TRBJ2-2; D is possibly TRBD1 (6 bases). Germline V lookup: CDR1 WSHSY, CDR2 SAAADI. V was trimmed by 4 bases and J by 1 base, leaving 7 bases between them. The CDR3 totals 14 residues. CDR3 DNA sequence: TGCGCCAGCAGTGTAGGGGGGAACACCGGGGAGCTGTTTTTT. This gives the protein CASSVGGNTGELFF.

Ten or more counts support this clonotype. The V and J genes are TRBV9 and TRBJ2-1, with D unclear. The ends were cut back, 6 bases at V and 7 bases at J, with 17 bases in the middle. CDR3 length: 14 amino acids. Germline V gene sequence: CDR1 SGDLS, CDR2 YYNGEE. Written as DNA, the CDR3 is TGTGCCAGCACATTGGACCCGGATAATAATGAGCAGTTCTTC. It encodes CASTLDPDNNEQFF.

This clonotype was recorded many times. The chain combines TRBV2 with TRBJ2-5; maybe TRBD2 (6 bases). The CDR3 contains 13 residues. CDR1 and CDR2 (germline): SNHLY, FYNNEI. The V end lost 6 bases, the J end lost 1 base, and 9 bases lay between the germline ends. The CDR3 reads CASSAGIQETQYF. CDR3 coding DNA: TGTGCCAGCAGCGCGGGGATCCAAGAGACCCAGTACTTC.

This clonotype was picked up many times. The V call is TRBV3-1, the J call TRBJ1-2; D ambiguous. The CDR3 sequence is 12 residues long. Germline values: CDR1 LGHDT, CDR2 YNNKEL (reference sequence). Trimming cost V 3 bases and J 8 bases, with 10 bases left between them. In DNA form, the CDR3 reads TGTGCCAGCAGCCACGCCGCGGGAGGCTACACCTTC. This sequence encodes CASSHAAGGYTF.

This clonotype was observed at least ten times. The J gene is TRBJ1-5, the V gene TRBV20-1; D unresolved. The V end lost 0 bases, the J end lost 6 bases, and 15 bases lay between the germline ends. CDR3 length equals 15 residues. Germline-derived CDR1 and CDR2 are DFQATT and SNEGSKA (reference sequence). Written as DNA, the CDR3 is TGCAGTGCTAGAGACCGGGTCTCGGAAGGTCAGCCCCAGCATTTT. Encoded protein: CSARDRVSEGQPQHF.

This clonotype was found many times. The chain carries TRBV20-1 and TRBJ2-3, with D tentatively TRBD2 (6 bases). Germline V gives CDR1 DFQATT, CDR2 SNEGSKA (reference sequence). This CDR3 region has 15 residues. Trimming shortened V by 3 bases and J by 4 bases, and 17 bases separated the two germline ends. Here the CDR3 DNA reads TGCAGTGCTAGGGGGGACTCACGTGGTCCAGATACGCAGTATTTT. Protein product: CSARGDSRGPDTQYF.

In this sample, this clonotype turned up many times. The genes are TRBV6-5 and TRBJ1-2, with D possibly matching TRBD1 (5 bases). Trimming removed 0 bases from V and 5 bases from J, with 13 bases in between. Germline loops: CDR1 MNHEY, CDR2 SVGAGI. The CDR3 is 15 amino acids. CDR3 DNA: TGTGCCAGCAGTTACTCACGAGCTGGGGGGTATGGCTACACCTTC. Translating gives CASSYSRAGGYGYTF.

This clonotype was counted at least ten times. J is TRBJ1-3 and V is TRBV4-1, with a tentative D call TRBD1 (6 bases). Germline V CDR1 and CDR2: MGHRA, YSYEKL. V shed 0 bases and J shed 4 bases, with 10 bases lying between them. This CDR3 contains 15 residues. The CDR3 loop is CASSQDPGGGNTIYF. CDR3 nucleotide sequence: TGCGCCAGCAGCCAAGATCCCGGGGGCGGAAACACCATATATTTT.

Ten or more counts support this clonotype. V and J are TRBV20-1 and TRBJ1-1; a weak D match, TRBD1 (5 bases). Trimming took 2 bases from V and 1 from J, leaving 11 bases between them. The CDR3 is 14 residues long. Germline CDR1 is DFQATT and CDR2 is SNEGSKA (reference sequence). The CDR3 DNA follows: TGCAGTGCTAGAAGTCGCAGGGCGAACACTGAAGCTTTCTTT. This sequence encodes CSARSRRANTEAFF.

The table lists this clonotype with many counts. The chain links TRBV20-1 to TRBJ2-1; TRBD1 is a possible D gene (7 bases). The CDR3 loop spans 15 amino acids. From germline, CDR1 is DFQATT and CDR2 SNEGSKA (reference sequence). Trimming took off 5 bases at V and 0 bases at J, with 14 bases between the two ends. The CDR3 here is CSAPSRDSSYNEQFF. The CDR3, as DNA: TGCAGTGCTCCATCGCGGGACAGCTCCTACAATGAGCAGTTCTTC.

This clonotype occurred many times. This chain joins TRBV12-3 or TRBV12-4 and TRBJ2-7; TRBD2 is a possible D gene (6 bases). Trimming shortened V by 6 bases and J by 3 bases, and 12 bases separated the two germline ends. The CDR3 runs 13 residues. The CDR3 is CASRAEGDYEQYF. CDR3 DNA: TGTGCCAGCAGGGCGGAGGGAGACTACGAGCAGTACTTC.

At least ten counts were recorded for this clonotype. The CDR3 DNA is TGTGCCAGCAGCGTTCAACAGGGCACCACCGGGGAGCTGTTTTTT. Amino acid sequence: CASSVQQGTTGELFF. This chain joins TRBV9 and TRBJ2-2, with D possibly matching TRBD1 (6 bases). The CDR3 has 15 residues. Germline CDR1 is SGDLS and CDR2 is YYNGEE. V gave up 2 bases and J gave up 4 bases, with 12 bases separating them.

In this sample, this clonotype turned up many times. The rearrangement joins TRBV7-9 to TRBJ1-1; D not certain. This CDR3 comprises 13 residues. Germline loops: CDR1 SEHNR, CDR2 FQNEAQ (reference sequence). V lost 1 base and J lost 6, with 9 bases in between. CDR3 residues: CASSLDGMAEAFF. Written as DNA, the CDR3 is TGTGCCAGCAGCTTAGATGGGATGGCTGAAGCTTTCTTT.

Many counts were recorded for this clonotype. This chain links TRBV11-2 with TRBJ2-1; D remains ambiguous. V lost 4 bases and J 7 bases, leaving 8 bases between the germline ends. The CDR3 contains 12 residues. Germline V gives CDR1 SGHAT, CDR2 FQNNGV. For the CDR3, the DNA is TGTGCCAGCAGCTCCGTCTTTAATGAGCAGTTCTTC. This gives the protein CASSSVFNEQFF.

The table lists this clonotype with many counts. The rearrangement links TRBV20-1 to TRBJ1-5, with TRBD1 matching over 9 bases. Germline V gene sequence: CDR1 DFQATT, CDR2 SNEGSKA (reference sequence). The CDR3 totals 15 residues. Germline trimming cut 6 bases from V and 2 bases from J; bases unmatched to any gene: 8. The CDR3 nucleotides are TGCAGTGCACTAACAGGGGGCGCTCGCAATCAGCCCCAGCATTTT. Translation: CSALTGGARNQPQHF.

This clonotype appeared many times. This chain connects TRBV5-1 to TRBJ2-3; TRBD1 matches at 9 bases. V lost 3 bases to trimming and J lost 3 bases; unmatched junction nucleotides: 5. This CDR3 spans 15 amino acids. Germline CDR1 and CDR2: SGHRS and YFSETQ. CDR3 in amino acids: CASSWRGQGTDTQYF. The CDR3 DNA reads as TGCGCCAGCAGCTGGCGGGGACAGGGTACAGATACGCAGTATTTT.

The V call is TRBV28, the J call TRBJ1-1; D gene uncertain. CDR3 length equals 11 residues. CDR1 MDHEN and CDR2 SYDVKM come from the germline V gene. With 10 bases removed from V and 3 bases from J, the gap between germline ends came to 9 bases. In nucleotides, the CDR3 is TGTGCCACCTGGTGGTACACTGAAGCTTTCTTT. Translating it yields CATWWYTEAFF.

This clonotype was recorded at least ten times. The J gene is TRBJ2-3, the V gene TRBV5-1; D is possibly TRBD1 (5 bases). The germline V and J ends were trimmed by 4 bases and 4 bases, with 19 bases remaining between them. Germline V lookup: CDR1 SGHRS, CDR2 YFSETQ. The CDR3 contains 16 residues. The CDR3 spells CASSPPGQGGADTQYF. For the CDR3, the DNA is TGCGCCAGCAGCCCCCCAGGGCAGGGCGGAGCAGATACGCAGTATTTT.